This T cell receptor beta chain is from a study of blood T cell repertoires in COVID-19. This CDR3 region has 19 residues. Germline lookup yields CDR1 MNHNS and CDR2 SASEGT. Trimming removed 4 bases at V and 1 base at J, with 23 bases between. Sequencing was performed with immunoSEQ multiplex PCR; in TCRdb, only in-frame clones are kept and a portion is missing. The profile shows roughly 100,000 clones, roughly 91% of them singletons. Sequenced: peripheral blood. The clonotype originates from a human donor in a cohort sampled during active COVID-19. The chain recombines TRBV6-1 with TRBJ1-5, with D perhaps matching TRBD1 (6 bases). CDR3: CASSGSQGLILRSNQPQHF. CDR3 nucleotides: TGTGCCAGCAGTGGGTCCCAGGGGCTTATCCTAAGGAGCAATCAGCCCCAGCATTTT.